One sample yielded the 5 T cell receptor beta chains listed below, sequenced in a study of early T cells in non-severe SARS-CoV-2 infection listed by TCRdb under 2021. The library came from 5' RACE. The instrument was a NextSeq 500. TCRdb cleaned the public reads at Q25 with fastp, built clones with MiXCR and kept in-frame beta chains. Every entry covers one CDR3 protein and lists the most common genes and DNA from its rows. The table for this sample lists approximately 88,000 distinct CDR3 sequences; around 13% of them were counted only once. The ten largest clonotypes hold around 1.5% of the sample. Sequencing was performed on whole blood. Receptors were obtained from an adult who was a healthcare worker with PCR-confirmed SARS-CoV-2 infection or an uninfected control (not recorded which).

This clonotype was found many times. The gene calls are TRBV20-1 and TRBJ1-1; perhaps TRBD1 as D (5 bases). CDR1 is DFQATT, CDR2 SNEGSKA, per germline (reference sequence). The V and J ends lost 0 bases and 8 bases respectively, with 16 bases between them. This CDR3 is 14 amino acids long. The CDR3 sequence is CSARDPGGVFEAFF. As DNA, the CDR3 is TGCAGTGCTAGAGATCCAGGAGGGGTCTTCGAAGCTTTCTTT.

The chain joins TRBV20-1 to TRBJ2-3, with D possibly matching TRBD1 (6 bases). V was shortened by 5 bases and J by 0 bases, with 15 bases between the two germline ends. The length of the CDR3 is 15 residues. Germline CDR1 is DFQATT and CDR2 is SNEGSKA (reference sequence). The CDR3 protein is CSAARQASSTDTQYF. The CDR3 DNA sequence: TGCAGTGCTGCCAGACAGGCCTCTAGCACAGATACGCAGTATTTT.

In this sample, this clonotype turned up many times. The rearrangement links TRBV29-1 to TRBJ1-3; no clear D. V lost 3 bases to trimming and J lost 0 bases, with 0 bases between them. CDR3 size: 11 residues. Germline values: CDR1 SQVTM, CDR2 ANQGSEA. The CDR3 DNA is TGCAGCGTTGACTCTGGAAACACCATATATTTT. Protein sequence: CSVDSGNTIYF.

The chain is built from TRBV12-3 or TRBV12-4 and TRBJ1-3, with D perhaps TRBD1 (5 bases). The CDR3 is 12 residues long. The V end lost 7 bases, the J end lost 4 bases, and 8 bases lay between the germline ends. The CDR3 DNA reads TGTGCCAGCACCGGGACCGGAAACACCATATATTTT. This encodes CASTGTGNTIYF.

This clonotype was observed at least ten times. This chain links TRBV11-2 with TRBJ2-3, with D hard to call. Trimming removed 4 bases from V and 2 bases from J, with 13 bases in between. The CDR3 contains 15 residues. Germline loops: CDR1 SGHAT, CDR2 FQNNGV. CDR3 protein: CASSSPVAPTDTQYF. The CDR3 DNA sequence: TGTGCCAGCAGCTCCCCGGTAGCCCCCACAGATACGCAGTATTTT.